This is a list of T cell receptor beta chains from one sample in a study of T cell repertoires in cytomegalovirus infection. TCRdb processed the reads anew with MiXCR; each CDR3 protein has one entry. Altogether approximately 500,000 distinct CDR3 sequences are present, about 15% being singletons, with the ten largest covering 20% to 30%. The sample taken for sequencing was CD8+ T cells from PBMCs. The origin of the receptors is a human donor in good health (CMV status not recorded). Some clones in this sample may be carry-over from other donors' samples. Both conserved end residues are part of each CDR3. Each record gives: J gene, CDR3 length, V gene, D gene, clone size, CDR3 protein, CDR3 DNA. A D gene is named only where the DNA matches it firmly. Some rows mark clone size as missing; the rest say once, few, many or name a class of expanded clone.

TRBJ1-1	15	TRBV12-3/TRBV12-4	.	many	CASNSFKGVNTEAFF	TGTGCCAGCAACTCTTTCAAAGGTGTTAACACTGAAGCTTTCTTT
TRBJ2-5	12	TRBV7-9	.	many	CASSHIEETQYF	TGTGCCAGCAGCCATATTGAAGAGACCCAGTACTTC
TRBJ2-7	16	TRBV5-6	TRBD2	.	CASSTSGRRWSYEQYF	TGTGCCAGCAGTACTAGCGGGAGGAGGTGGTCCTACGAGCAGTACTTC
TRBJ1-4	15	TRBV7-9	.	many	CASSSLGATNEKLFF	TGTGCCAGCAGCTCCCTAGGGGCAACTAATGAAAAACTGTTTTTT
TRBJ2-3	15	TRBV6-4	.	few	CASSDSIRPTDTQYF	TGTGCCAGCAGTGACTCCATCCGCCCCACAGATACGCAGTATTTT
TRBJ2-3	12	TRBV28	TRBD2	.	CASVSGRDTQYF	TGTGCCAGTGTTAGCGGGCGAGATACGCAGTATTTT
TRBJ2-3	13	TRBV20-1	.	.	CSAKRGSLDTQYF	TGCAGTGCTAAAAGGGGATCGCTCGATACGCAGTATTTT
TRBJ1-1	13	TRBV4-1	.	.	CASTQGRNTEAFF	TGCGCCAGCACGCAGGGGAGGAACACTGAAGCTTTCTTT
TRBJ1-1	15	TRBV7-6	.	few	CASSLSWGARAEAFF	TGTGCCAGCAGCTTAAGTTGGGGGGCTCGTGCTGAAGCTTTCTTT
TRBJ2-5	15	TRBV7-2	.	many	CASRAGAQSVETQYF	TGTGCCAGCAGAGCAGGAGCTCAGAGCGTGGAGACCCAGTACTTC
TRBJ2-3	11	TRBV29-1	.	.	CSAWTSTTQYF	TGCAGCGCCTGGACGTCGACCACGCAGTATTTT
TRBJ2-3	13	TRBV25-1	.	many	CASSESPYRTQYF	TGTGCCAGCAGTGAATCACCTTATCGTACGCAGTATTTT
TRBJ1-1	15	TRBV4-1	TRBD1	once	CASSQENRGGTEAFF	TGCGCCAGCAGCCAAGAGAACAGGGGGGGAACTGAAGCTTTCTTT
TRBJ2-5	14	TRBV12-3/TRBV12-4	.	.	CASSLGSSYETQYF	TGTGCCAGCAGTTTAGGAAGTTCTTACGAGACCCAGTACTTC
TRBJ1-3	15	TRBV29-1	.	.	CSVEGAPDSGNTIYF	TGCAGCGTTGAAGGGGCTCCTGATTCTGGAAACACCATATATTTT
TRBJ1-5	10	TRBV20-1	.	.	CSATWQPQHF	TGCAGTGCTACCTGGCAGCCCCAGCATTTT
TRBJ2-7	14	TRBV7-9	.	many	CASSRPTDQYEQYF	TGTGCCAGCAGCCGACCCACAGATCAGTACGAGCAGTACTTC
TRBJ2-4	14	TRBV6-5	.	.	CASSWGRNENIQYF	TGTGCCAGCAGTTGGGGAAGGAACGAAAACATTCAGTACTTC
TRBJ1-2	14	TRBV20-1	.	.	CSARDSGENYGYTF	TGCAGTGCTAGAGATAGTGGGGAGAACTATGGCTACACCTTC
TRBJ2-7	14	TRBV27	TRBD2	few	CASSSGLAVDEQYF	TGTGCCAGCAGTTCCGGACTAGCGGTAGATGAGCAGTACTTC
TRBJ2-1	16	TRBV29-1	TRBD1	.	CSAEAEPGQGLNDQFF	TGCAGCGCCGAAGCGGAGCCGGGACAGGGTCTGAATGATCAGTTCTTC
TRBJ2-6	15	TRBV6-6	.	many	CASSYGASGANVLTF	TGTGCCAGCAGTTACGGGGCGTCTGGGGCCAACGTCCTGACTTTC
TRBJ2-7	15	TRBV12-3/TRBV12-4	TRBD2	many	CASSSASGATYEQYF	TGTGCCAGCAGTTCCGCTAGCGGGGCCACCTACGAGCAGTACTTC
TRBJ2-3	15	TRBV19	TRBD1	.	CASSPDRAYTDTQYF	TGTGCCAGTAGTCCCGACAGGGCCTACACAGATACGCAGTATTTT
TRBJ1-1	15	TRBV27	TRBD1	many	CASSSTGRKNTEAFF	TGTGCCAGCAGTTCGACAGGGAGAAAGAACACTGAAGCTTTCTTT
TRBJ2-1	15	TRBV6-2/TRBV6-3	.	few	CASSYKTRDHNEQFF	TGTGCCAGCAGTTACAAGACTAGGGACCACAATGAGCAGTTCTTC
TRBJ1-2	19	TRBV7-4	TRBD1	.	CASSPAGQGTGAANYGYTF	TGTGCCAGCAGCCCCGCAGGACAGGGAACGGGTGCTGCTAACTATGGCTACACCTTC
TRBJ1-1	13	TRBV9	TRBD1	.	CASGQEGATEAFF	TGTGCCAGCGGCCAAGAGGGGGCCACTGAAGCTTTCTTT
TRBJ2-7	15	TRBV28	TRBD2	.	CASCPLAGAFYEQYF	TGTGCCAGCTGCCCACTAGCGGGAGCCTTCTACGAGCAGTACTTC
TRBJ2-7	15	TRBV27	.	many	CASKTNRAPQEEQYF	TGTGCCAGCAAAACAAACCGGGCCCCACAGGAGGAGCAGTACTTC
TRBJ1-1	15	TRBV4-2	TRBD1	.	CASSQDPGGATEAFF	TGTGCCAGCAGCCAGGATCCAGGGGGTGCAACTGAAGCTTTCTTT
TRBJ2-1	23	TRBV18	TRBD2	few	CASSPNNWNRDPLPAGGYNEQFF	TGTGCCAGCTCACCTAACAACTGGAACCGGGACCCTCTTCCAGCGGGAGGGTACAATGAGCAGTTCTTC